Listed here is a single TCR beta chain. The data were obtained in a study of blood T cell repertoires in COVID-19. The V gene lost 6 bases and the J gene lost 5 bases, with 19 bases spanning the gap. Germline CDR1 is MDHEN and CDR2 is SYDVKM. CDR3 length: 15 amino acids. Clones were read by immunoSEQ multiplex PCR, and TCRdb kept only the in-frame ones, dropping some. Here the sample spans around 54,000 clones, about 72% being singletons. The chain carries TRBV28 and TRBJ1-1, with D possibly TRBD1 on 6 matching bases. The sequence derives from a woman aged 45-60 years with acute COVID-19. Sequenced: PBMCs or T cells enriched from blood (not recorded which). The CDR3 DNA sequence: TGTGCCAGCAGGAGGAGGGGGGGCTGGGAAACTGAAGCTTTCTTT. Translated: CASRRRGGWETEAFF.